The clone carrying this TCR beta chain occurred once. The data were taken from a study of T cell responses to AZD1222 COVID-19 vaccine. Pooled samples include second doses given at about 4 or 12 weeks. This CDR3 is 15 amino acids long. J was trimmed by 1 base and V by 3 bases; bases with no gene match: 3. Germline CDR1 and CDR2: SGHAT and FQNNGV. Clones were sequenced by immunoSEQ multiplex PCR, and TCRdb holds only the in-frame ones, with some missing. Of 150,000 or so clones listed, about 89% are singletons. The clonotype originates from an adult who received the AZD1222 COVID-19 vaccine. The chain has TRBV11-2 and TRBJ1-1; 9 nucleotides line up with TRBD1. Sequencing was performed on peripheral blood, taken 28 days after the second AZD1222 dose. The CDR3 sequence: CASSLKGQGNTEAFF. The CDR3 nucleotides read TGTGCCAGCAGCTTGAAGGGACAGGGGAACACTGAAGCTTTCTTT.